These T cell receptor beta chains were read from a single sample in a study of OX40 agonist ivuxolimab in advanced cancers. Libraries were prepared by immunoSEQ multiplex PCR; TCRdb keeps only in-frame clonotypes and omits some of them. This table has 31,000 or so clones, approximately 87% appearing once. The material sequenced was CD4+ or CD8+ T cells sorted from blood, taken in a trial of the OX40 agonist ivuxolimab. All receptors come from an adult with an advanced solid tumor such as melanoma, head and neck, liver or kidney cancer. Both conserved end residues are part of each CDR3. The D gene is left open where the match is weak. Size tells how often a clone was seen (once, few, many) or the class of an expanded clone, and some rows leave it out.

J: TRBJ1-2
D: .
V: TRBV29-1
size: once
CDR3: CSVDFLTGDRYGYTF
DNA: TGCAGCGTTGATTTTTTAACCGGGGATCGCTATGGCTACACCTTC

J: TRBJ1-2
D: .
V: TRBV5-6
size: .
CDR3: CASSPDPRKGYTF
DNA: TGTGCCAGCAGCCCCGACCCACGGAAGGGCTACACCTTC

J: TRBJ1-6
D: .
V: TRBV5-6
size: .
CDR3: CASSLVPQGGSPLHF
DNA: TGTGCCAGCAGCTTGGTCCCGCAGGGCGGCTCACCCCTCCACTTT

J: TRBJ2-7
D: .
V: TRBV5-5
size: .
CDR3: CASSLTGPLDEQYF
DNA: TGTGCCAGCAGCTTGACAGGCCCCTTGGACGAGCAGTACTTC

J: TRBJ2-1
D: .
V: TRBV10-1
size: .
CDR3: CASSPLAGGYNEQFF
DNA: TGCGCCAGCAGCCCCTTGGCAGGGGGGTACAATGAGCAGTTCTTC

J: TRBJ1-2
D: .
V: TRBV29-1
size: once
CDR3: CSVVSRQGPNYGYTF
DNA: TGCAGCGTTGTGTCACGGCAGGGACCCAACTATGGCTACACCTTC

J: TRBJ1-2
D: .
V: TRBV27
size: .
CDR3: CASSSTPTYGYTF
DNA: TGTGCCAGCAGTTCGACACCGACCTATGGCTACACCTTC

J: TRBJ1-2
D: TRBD1
V: TRBV7-9
size: .
CDR3: CASRQAGGSGQDINYGYTF
DNA: TGTGCCAGCAGGCAAGCGGGAGGGTCGGGACAGGATATTAACTATGGCTACACCTTC

J: TRBJ1-5
D: .
V: TRBV19
size: .
CDR3: CASSIWQGRTQYQPQHF
DNA: TGTGCCAGTAGTATTTGGCAGGGGCGAACTCAATATCAGCCCCAGCATTTT

J: TRBJ2-1
D: .
V: TRBV30
size: .
CDR3: CAWSVQGWYNEQFF
DNA: TGTGCCTGGAGTGTACAGGGATGGTATAATGAGCAGTTCTTC

J: TRBJ1-1
D: .
V: TRBV6-6
size: .
CDR3: CASTKTESTEAFF
DNA: TGTGCCAGCACTAAAACCGAGTCTACTGAAGCTTTCTTT

J: TRBJ2-3
D: .
V: TRBV27
size: .
CDR3: CASSLGTGATFGDTQYF
DNA: TGTGCCAGCAGTCTAGGCACTGGGGCTACATTCGGAGATACGCAGTATTTT

J: TRBJ1-4
D: .
V: TRBV19
size: .
CDR3: CASSISMGTFATNEKLFF
DNA: TGTGCCAGTAGTATCTCCATGGGCACCTTTGCAACTAATGAAAAACTGTTTTTT

J: TRBJ2-3
D: .
V: TRBV21-1
size: .
CDR3: CASCILTGNGRMDTQYF
DNA: TGTGCCAGCTGCATACTGACAGGGAATGGTCGTATGGATACGCAGTATTTT

J: TRBJ1-2
D: .
V: TRBV7-9
size: .
CDR3: CASSRLQDYGYTF
DNA: TGTGCCAGCAGCCGCTTACAGGACTATGGCTACACCTTC

J: TRBJ2-3
D: .
V: TRBV6-6
size: .
CDR3: CASRTGLNFWDTQYF
DNA: TGTGCCAGCCGCACCGGACTGAACTTTTGGGATACGCAGTATTTT

J: TRBJ1-5
D: TRBD1
V: TRBV9
size: .
CDR3: CASSVGTGGQPQHF
DNA: TGTGCCAGCAGCGTGGGGACAGGGGGACAGCCCCAGCATTTT

J: TRBJ2-7
D: .
V: TRBV5-1
size: .
CDR3: CASSAGGYEQYF
DNA: TGCGCCAGCAGCGCTGGAGGTTACGAGCAGTACTTC

J: TRBJ1-1
D: .
V: TRBV5-6
size: few
CDR3: CASSLGAMNTEAFF
DNA: TGTGCCAGCAGCTTGGGGGCTATGAACACTGAAGCTTTCTTT

J: TRBJ1-1
D: .
V: TRBV7-3
size: .
CDR3: CASSLKGTEAFF
DNA: TGTGCCAGCAGCTTAAAGGGCACTGAAGCTTTCTTT

J: TRBJ2-7
D: .
V: TRBV2
size: .
CDR3: CASSAGTTSYEQYF
DNA: TGTGCCAGCAGCGCCGGGACAACATCCTACGAGCAGTACTTC

J: TRBJ1-5
D: .
V: TRBV27
size: once
CDR3: CASSFPGVNQPQHF
DNA: TGTGCCAGCAGTTTTCCAGGTGTCAATCAGCCCCAGCATTTT

J: TRBJ1-4
D: .
V: TRBV28
size: .
CDR3: CASSLGESGLSEKLFF
DNA: TGTGCCAGCAGTTTAGGGGAGTCAGGGTTGTCTGAAAAACTGTTTTTT

J: TRBJ2-1
D: TRBD1
V: TRBV2
size: .
CDR3: CAILRDRHNEQFF
DNA: TGTGCCATCCTCCGGGACAGACACAATGAGCAGTTCTTC

J: TRBJ2-7
D: .
V: TRBV7-9
size: .
CDR3: CASSLVVSEQYF
DNA: TGTGCCAGCAGCTTAGTAGTTTCTGAGCAGTACTTC

J: TRBJ1-2
D: .
V: TRBV5-5
size: few
CDR3: CASNDGLNYGYTF
DNA: TGTGCCAGCAACGACGGACTCAACTATGGCTACACCTTC

J: TRBJ2-2
D: .
V: TRBV7-9
size: many
CDR3: CASSLSGGVNTGELFF
DNA: TGTGCCAGCAGCTTATCAGGGGGGGTGAACACCGGGGAGCTGTTTTTT

J: TRBJ2-5
D: .
V: TRBV6-5
size: .
CDR3: CASRNNGPRETQYF
DNA: TGTGCCAGCAGAAACAACGGACCCCGGGAGACCCAGTACTTC

J: TRBJ2-7
D: .
V: TRBV10-3
size: .
CDR3: CAISDRSEQYF
DNA: TGTGCCATCAGTGACCGGTCCGAGCAGTACTTC

J: TRBJ2-7
D: TRBD2
V: TRBV13
size: .
CDR3: CASSSRLAGEVSYEQYF
DNA: TGTGCCAGCAGCTCAAGACTAGCGGGAGAGGTATCCTACGAGCAGTACTTC

J: TRBJ2-7
D: .
V: TRBV19
size: .
CDR3: CASSMTRASSYEQYF
DNA: TGTGCCAGTAGTATGACTCGGGCTAGCTCCTACGAGCAGTACTTC

J: TRBJ2-3
D: .
V: TRBV9
size: .
CDR3: CASSFTDTQYF
DNA: TGTGCCAGCAGCTTCACAGATACGCAGTATTTT

J: TRBJ1-1
D: TRBD1
V: TRBV4-2
size: .
CDR3: CASSLAPGQGIRETEAFF
DNA: TGTGCCAGCAGCCTAGCGCCGGGACAGGGAATTCGGGAAACTGAAGCTTTCTTT

J: TRBJ1-1
D: .
V: TRBV10-1
size: .
CDR3: CASSESGTEAFF
DNA: TGCGCCAGCAGTGAGTCCGGCACTGAAGCTTTCTTT